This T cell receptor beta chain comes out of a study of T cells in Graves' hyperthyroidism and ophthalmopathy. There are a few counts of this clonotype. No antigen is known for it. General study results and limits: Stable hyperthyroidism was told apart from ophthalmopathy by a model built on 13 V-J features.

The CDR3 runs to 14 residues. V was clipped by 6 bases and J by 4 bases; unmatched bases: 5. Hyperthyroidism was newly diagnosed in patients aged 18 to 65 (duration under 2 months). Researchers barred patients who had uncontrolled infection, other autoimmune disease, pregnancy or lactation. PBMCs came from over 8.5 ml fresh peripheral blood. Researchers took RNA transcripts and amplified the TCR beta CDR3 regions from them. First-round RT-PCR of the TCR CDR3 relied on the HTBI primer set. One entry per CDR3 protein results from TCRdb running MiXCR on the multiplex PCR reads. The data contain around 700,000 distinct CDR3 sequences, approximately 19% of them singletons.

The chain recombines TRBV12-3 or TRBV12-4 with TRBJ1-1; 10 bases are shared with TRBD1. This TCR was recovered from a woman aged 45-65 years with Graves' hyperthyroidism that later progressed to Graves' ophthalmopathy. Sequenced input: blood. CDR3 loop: CASRTGTGATEAFF. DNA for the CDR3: TGTGCCAGCAGAACCGGGACAGGGGCCACTGAAGCTTTCTTT.